This T cell receptor (beta chain) was retrieved from a study of blood T cell repertoires in COVID-19 (TCRdb year 2020). Study-level background: Samples covering the acute and convalescent phases of COVID-19 were provided by collaborators in the United States, Italy and Spain. The material from the prospective study consisted of cDNA or gDNA derived from T cells, B-cell-depleted T cells, or PBMCs. Subjects who had been exposed to COVID-19, were actively infected with it, or had recovered from it provided the deeply sampled blood TCRbeta repertoires that made up the dataset. HLA class I and class II types, where available, came from metadata supplied by the sample provider rather than from assay-based typing. The repertoires were released in a freely available public database meant as a resource for research on the immune response to SARS-CoV-2. The samples were drawn from two sources: the first 160 participants of the ongoing ImmuneRACE study, and fewer than 1,500 subjects contributed by 6 global collaborators. The sample metadata nearly always contained a de-identified subject ID, COVID-19 status, age in years and sex.

Collaborating institutions collected whole blood in K2EDTA tubes following their own protocols. For TCRbeta analysis, collaborator samples were shipped as frozen whole blood, as isolated PBMCs, or as DNA extracted from either sample type. The study at large found these results: The quantity of clinical and demographic metadata differed by source and by participant and was supplied without curation.

TCRbeta CDR3 regions were amplified from genomic DNA by means of the immunoSEQ Assay, a bias-controlled multiplex PCR. In the source study's methods: The number of nucleated cells in each sample was estimated by amplification of reference gene primers within the assay. Sequence reads were collapsed and filtered to measure the absolute abundance of every unique TCRbeta CDR3 rearrangement. For each sample, productive Simpson clonality was calculated as the square root of Simpson's diversity index over productive rearrangements. In its TCRdb copy, this immuneACCESS table keeps in-frame sequences only and misses some clones. Where compared with another copy, unresolved V genes explain less than half of these, and the others have no known cause. Clone size and V and J calls were adopted from that table, with D and trimming inferred from the DNA. Here the sample has 25,000 to 30,000 clones; approximately 80% occur a single time. Jointly, the top ten make up about two fifths of the sample.

A remark on this clone: The antigen this receptor binds is unknown. Base quality data are lacking; no much larger clone is found one base away.

This TCR was sampled from a woman aged 80 or older with acute or convalescent COVID-19. Sequenced: peripheral blood.

The nucleotide sequence is given as TGTGCCAGCAGCTTAGGTGGGACAGGGAATAAGGGCTATGGCTACACCTTC. Translated, it reads CASSLGGTGNKGYGYTF. Recombination connected TRBV7-8 to TRBJ1-2; a stretch of 9 junction bases matches TRBD1. The CDR3, cysteine through phenylalanine, is 17 amino acids long. Only CDR3 DNA is held: 51 bases, read in frame from base 1. V is cut back by 1 base and J by 4 bases, with 10 bases in the junction unmatched. CDR1 and CDR2 are read off the germline V gene as SGHVS and FQNEAQ.